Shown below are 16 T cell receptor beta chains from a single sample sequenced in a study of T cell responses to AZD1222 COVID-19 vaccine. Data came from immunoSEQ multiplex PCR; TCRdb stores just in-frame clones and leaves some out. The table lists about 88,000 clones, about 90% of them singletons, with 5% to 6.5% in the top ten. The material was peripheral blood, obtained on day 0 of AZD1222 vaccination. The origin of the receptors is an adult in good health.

The CDR3 region is CASSLTRGRVTEAFF. In DNA, the CDR3 is TGTGCCAGCAGTTTAACGAGGGGGCGGGTCACTGAAGCTTTCTTT. The chain combines TRBV27 with TRBJ1-1; the match to TRBD1 covers 7 bases. In germline, CDR1 is MNHEY, CDR2 SMNVEV (reference sequence). The trim removed 2 bases at V and 4 bases at J, leaving 7 bases unmatched. The CDR3 covers 15 residues.

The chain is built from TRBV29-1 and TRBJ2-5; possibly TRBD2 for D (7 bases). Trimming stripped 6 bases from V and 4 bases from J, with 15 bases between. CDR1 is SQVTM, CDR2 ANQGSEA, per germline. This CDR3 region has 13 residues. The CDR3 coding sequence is TGCAGCGTCACTAGGGGGGGAGGAGAGACCCAGTACTTC. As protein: CSVTRGGGETQYF.

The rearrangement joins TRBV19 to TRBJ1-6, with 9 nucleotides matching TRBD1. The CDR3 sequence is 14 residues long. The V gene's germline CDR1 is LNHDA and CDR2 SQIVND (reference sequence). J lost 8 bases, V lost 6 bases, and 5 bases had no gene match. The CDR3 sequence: CASREGQGDSPLHF. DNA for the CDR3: TGTGCCAGTAGGGAGGGACAGGGTGATTCACCCCTCCACTTT.

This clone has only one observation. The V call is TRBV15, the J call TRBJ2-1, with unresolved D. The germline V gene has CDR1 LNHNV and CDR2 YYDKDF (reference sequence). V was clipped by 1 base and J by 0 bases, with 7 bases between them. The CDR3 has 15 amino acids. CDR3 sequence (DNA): TGTGCCACCAGCAGAGCGGGTAGCTCCTACAATGAGCAGTTCTTC. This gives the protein CATSRAGSSYNEQFF.

CDR3 sequence (DNA): TGTGCCAGCAGCCGACGACAGGCAGACACCGGGGAGCTGTTTTTT. It translates to CASSRRQADTGELFF. The chain carries TRBV2 and TRBJ2-2; weak D call: TRBD1 (6 bases). Looked up from germline, CDR1 is SNHLY and CDR2 is FYNNEI. The CDR3 is 15 amino acids. Trimming took 6 bases from V and 3 from J, leaving 14 bases between them.

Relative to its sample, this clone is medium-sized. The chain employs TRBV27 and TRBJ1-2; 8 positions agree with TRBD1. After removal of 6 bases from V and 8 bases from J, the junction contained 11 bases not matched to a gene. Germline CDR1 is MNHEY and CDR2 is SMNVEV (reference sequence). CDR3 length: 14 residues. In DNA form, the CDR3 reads TGTGCCAGCAGGTCGGCAGGGGGCGGGGTCGGCTACACCTTC. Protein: CASRSAGGGVGYTF.

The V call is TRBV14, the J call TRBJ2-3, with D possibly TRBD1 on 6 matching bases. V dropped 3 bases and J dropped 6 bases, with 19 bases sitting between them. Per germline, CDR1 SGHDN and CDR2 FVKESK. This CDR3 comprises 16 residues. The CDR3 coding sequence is TGTGCCAGCAGCCAGCGGACAGCCACCCACGGGGATACGCAGTATTTT. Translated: CASSQRTATHGDTQYF.

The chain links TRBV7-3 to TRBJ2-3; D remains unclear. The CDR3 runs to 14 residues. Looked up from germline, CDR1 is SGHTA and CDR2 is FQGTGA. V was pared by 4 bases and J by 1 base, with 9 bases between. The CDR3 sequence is CASSSATGTDTQYF. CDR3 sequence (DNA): TGTGCCAGCAGCTCCGCCACTGGCACAGATACGCAGTATTTT.

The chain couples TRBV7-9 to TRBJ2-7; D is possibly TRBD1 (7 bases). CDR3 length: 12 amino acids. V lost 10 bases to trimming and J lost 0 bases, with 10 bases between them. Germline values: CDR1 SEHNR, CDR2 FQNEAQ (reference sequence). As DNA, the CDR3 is TGTGCCACAGGGGGGACCTCCTACGAGCAGTACTTC. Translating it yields CATGGTSYEQYF.

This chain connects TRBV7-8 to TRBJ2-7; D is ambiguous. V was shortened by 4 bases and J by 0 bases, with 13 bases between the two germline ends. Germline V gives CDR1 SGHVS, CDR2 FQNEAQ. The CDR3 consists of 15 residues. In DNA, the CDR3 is TGTGCCAGCAGCTGGGGTAGTGCCTTCTCCTACGAGCAGTACTTC. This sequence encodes CASSWGSAFSYEQYF.

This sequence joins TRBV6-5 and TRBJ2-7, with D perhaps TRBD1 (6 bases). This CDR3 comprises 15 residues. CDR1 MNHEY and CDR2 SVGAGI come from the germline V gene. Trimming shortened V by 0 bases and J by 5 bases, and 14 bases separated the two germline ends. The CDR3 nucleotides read TGTGCCAGCAGTTACTCGATTACAGGGTCCAACGAGCAGTACTTC. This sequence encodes CASSYSITGSNEQYF.

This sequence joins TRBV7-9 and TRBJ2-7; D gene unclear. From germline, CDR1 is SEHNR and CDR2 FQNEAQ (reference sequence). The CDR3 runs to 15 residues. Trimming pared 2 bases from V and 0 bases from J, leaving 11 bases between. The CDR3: CASSLPPELSYEQYF. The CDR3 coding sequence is TGTGCCAGCAGCTTACCGCCAGAACTCTCCTACGAGCAGTACTTC.

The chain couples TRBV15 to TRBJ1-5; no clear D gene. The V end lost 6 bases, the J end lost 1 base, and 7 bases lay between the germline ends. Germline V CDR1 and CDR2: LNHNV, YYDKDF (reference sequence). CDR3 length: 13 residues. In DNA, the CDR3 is TGTGCCACCAGAGGACGGAGCAATCAGCCCCAGCATTTT. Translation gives CATRGRSNQPQHF.

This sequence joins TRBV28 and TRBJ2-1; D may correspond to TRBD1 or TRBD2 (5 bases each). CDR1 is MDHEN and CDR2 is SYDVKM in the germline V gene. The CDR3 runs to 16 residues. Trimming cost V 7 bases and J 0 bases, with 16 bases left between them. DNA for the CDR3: TGTGCCAGCACCGTAGGGGAGACAGTCTCCTACAATGAGCAGTTCTTC. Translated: CASTVGETVSYNEQFF. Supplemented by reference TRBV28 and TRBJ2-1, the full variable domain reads DVKVTQSSRYLVKRTGEKVFLECVQDMDHENMFWYRQDPGLGLRLIYFSYDVKMKEKGDIPEGYSVSREKKERFSLILESASTNQTSMYLCASTVGETVSYNEQFFGPGTRLTVL.

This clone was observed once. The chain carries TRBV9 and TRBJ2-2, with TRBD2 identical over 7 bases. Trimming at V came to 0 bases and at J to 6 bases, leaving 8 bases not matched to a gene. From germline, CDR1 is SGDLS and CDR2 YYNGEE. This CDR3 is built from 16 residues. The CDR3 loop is CASSVVASGSPGELFF. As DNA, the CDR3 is TGTGCCAGCAGCGTAGTTGCTAGCGGATCCCCCGGGGAGCTGTTTTTT.

The CDR3 protein is CASTPGGQHNEQFF. The CDR3 nucleotides read TGTGCCAGCACCCCGGGGGGACAGCACAATGAGCAGTTCTTC. The rearrangement uses TRBV6-5 and TRBJ2-1; D assignment may be TRBD1 or TRBD2 (7 bases each). With 7 bases removed from V and 5 bases from J, the gap between germline ends came to 15 bases. The CDR3 has 14 amino acids. The germline V gene has CDR1 MNHEY and CDR2 SVGAGI.